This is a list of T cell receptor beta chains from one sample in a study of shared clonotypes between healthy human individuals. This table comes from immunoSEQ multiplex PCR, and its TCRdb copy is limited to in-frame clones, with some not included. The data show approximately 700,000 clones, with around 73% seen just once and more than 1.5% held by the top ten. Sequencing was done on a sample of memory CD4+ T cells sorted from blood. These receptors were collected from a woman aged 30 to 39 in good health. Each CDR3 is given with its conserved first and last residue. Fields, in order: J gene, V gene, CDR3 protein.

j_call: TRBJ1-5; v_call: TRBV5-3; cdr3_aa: CARSLEGVGGNQPQHF
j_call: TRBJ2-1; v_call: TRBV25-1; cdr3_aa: CASSASGGPDNEQFF
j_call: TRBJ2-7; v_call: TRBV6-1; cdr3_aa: CASLPRQSIYEQYF
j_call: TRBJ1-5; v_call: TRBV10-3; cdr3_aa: CAISDPTGSHSNQPQHF
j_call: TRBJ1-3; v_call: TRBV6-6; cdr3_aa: CASTVSGNTIYF
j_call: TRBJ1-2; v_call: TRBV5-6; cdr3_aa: CASSFPGPANYGYTF
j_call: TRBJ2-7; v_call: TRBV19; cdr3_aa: CASSMGRGNYEQYF
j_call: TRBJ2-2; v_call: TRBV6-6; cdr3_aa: CASSPIGSLAGELFF
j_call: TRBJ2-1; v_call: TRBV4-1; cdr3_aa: CASSQSVGKREQFF
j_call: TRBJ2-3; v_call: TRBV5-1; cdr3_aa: CASSPGQGSDTQYF
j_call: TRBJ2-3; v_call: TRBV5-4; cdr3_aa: CASSLWAADTQYF
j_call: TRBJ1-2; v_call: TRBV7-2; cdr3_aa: CASSLQGGYGYTF
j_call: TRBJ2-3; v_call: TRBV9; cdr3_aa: CASAKEGAGGDTQYF
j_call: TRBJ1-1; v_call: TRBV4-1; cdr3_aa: CASSQDRSRGLGSEAFF
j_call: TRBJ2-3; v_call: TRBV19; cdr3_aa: CASSMTGATDTQYF
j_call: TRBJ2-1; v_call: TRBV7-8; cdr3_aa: CASSSYRQGKGEQFF
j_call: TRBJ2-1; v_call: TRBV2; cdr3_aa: CASSLQGGNNEQFF
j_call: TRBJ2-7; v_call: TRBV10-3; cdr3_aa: CAISEPSGETSYEQYF
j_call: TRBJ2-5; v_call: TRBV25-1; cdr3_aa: CASSPIAGGPETQYF
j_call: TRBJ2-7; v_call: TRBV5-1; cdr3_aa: CASSLGQRTFSYEQYF
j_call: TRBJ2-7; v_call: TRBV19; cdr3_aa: CASSIPGASYEQYF
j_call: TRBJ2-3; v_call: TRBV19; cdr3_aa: CASTIRVGLTDTQYF
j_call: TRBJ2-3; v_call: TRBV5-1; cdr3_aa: CASRPDSSSTDTQYF
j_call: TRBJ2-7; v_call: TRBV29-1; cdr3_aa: CSVGGARSSYEQYF
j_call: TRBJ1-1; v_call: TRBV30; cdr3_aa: CAWTKNQYTEAFF
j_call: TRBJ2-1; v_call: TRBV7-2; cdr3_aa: CARPGTSGSMYNEQFF
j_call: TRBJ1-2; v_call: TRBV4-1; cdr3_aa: CASSQVGNYGYTF
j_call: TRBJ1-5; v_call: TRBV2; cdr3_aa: CASNRDPAGNQPQHF
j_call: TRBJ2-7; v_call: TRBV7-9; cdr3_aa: CASSHRQDSYEQYF
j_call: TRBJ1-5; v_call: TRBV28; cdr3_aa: CASSLAGGVDSNQPQHF
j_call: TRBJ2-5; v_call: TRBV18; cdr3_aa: CASSPPAHSETQYF
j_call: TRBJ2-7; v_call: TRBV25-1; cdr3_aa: CASSREYYEQYF
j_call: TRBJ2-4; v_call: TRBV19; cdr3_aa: CASSIPGQGADIQYF
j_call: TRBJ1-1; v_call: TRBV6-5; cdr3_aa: CASSLGKLTEAFF
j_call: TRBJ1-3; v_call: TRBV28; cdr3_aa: CASSSAGRTSGNTIYF
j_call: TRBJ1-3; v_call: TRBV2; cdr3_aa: CASSEVYQGNTIYF
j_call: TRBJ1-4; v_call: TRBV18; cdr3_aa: CASSPLNNEKLFF
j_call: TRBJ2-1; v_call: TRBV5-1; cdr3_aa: CASSLGTARDEQFF
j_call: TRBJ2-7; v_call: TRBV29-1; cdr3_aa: CSVLSTSSYEQYF
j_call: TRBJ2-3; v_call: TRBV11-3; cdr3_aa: CASSLDHSKGGTDTQYF
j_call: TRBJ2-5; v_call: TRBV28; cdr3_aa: CASSLRAGAGQETQYF
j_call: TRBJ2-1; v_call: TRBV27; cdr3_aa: CASSYRRERIYNEQFF
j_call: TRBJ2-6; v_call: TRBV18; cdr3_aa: CASSPRALTGSGANVLTF
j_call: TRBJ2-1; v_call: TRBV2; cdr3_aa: CASSDRGNEQFF
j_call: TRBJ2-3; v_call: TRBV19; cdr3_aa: CASGGQRALPTDTQYF
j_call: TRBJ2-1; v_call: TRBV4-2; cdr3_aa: CASSLRLAGGPDEQFF
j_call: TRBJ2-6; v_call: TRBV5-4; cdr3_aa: CASSLTGTPINKAGANVLTF